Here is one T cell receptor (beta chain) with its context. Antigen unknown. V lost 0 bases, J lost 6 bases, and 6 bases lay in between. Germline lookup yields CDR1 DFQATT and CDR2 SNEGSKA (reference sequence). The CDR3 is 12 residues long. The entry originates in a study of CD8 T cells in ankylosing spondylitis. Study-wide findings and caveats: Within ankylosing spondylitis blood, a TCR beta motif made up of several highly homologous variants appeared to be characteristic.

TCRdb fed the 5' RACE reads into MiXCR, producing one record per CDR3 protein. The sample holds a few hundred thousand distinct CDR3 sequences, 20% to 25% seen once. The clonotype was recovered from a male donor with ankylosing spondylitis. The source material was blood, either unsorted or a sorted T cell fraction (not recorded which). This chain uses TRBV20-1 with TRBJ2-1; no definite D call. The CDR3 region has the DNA TGCAGTGCTAGAGAGGCAAGCAATGAGCAGTTCTTC. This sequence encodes CSAREASNEQFF.